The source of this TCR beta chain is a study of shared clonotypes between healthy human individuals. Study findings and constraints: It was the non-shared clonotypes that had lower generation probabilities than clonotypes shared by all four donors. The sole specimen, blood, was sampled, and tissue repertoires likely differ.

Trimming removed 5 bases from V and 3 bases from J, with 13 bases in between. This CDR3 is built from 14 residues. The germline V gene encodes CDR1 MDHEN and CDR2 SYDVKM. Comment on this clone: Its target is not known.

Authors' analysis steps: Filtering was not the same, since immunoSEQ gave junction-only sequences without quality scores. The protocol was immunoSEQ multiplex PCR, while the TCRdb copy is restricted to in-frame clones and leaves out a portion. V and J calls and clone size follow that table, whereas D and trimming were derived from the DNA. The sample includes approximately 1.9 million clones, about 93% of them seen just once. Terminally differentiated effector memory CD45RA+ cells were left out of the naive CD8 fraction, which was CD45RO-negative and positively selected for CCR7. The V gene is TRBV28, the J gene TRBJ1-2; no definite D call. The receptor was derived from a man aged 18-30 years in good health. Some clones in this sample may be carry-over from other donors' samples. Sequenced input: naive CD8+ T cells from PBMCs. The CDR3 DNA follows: TGTGCCAGCAGTCCACCACAGCATGACTATGGCTACACCTTC. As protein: CASSPPQHDYGYTF.